This T cell receptor beta chain was identified in a study of cytomegalovirus exposure and HLA in healthy donors. V lost 5 bases and J lost 4, with 15 bases in between. The CDR3 runs 13 residues. Germline CDR1 reads GTSNPN; CDR2 reads SVGIG (reference sequence). A remark on this clone: Its specificity is unknown.

PCR used 60 Vbeta primers and 13 Jbeta primers. Profiled with immunoSEQ multiplex PCR; TCRdb holds only in-frame clones, not every one. The listing records 80,000 or so clones. Though nominally healthy at sampling, donors likely had unrecorded immune exposures. Broader study findings: Accurate predictions that matched the HLA-A and HLA-B alleles of most subjects were reportedly made from TCR beta sequences.

V gene TRBV30 combines with J gene TRBJ2-7, with D perhaps matching TRBD1 (5 bases). This TCR came from a woman in her twenties or thirties in good health and CMV-seronegative. Sequencing was carried out using PBMCs. The CDR3 DNA follows: TGTGCCTGGGCGCCTACCAGGGTATACGAGCAGTACTTC. It translates to CAWAPTRVYEQYF.